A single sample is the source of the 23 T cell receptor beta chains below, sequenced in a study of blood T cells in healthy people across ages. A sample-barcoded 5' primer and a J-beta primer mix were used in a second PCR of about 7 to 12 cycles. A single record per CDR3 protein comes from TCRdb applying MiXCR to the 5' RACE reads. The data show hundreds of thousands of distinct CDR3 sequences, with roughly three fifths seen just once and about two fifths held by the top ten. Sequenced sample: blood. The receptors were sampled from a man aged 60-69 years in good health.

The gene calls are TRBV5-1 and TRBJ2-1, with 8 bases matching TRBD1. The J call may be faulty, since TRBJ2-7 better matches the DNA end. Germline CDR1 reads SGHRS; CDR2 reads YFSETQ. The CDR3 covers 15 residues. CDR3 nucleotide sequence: TGCGCCAGCAGCGCCACCGGGACAGGCAACTACGAGCAGTACTTC. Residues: CASSATGTGNYEQYF.

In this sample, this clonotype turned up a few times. CDR3 in amino acids: CASSDAAAGGYTF. Here the CDR3 DNA reads TGTGCCAGCAGTGATGCAGCGGCCGGCGGCTACACCTTC. The chain recombines TRBV2 with TRBJ1-2; no reliable D call. V lost 3 bases and J 8 bases, leaving 13 bases between the germline ends. The CDR3 has 13 residues. In germline, CDR1 is SNHLY, CDR2 FYNNEI.

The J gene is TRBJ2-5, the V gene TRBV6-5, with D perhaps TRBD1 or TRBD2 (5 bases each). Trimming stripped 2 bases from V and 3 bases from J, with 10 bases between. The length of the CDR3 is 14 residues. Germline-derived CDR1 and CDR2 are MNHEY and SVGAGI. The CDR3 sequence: CASSYLGTEETQYF. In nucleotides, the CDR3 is TGTGCCAGCAGTTACCTTGGGACGGAAGAGACCCAGTACTTC.

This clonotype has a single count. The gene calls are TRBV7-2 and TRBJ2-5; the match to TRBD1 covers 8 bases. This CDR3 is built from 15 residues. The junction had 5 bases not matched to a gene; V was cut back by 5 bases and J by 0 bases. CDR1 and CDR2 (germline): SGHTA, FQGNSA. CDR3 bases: TGTGCCAGCAGCACAGTGACAGGGGACCAAGAGACCCAGTACTTC. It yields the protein CASSTVTGDQETQYF. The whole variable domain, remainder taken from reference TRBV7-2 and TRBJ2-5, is GAGVSQSPSNKVTEKGKDVELRCDPISGHTALYWYRQSLGQGLEFLIYFQGNSAPDKSGLPSDRFSAERTGGSVSTLTIQRTQQEDSAVYLCASSTVTGDQETQYFGPGTRLLVL.

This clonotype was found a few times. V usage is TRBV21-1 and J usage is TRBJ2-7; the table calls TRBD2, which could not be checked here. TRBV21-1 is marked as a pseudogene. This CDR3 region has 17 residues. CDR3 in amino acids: CASSKESGTSLLGEQYF. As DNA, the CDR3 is TGTGCCAGCAGCAAAGAAAGTGGGACTAGTCTGTTGGGCGAGCAGTACTTC.

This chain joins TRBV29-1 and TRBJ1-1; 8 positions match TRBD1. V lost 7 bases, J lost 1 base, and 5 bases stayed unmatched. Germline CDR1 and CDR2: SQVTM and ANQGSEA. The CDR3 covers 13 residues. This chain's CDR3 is CSGSTGANTEAFF. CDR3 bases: TGCAGCGGTTCGACAGGGGCGAACACTGAAGCTTTCTTT.

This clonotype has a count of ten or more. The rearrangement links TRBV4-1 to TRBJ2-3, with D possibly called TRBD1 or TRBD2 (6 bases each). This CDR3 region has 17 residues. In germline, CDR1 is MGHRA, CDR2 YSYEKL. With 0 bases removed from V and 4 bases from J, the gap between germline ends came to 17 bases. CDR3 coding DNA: TGCGCCAGCAGCCAAGATAGGTTCGGGGGCCCCGCAGATACGCAGTATTTT. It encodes CASSQDRFGGPADTQYF.

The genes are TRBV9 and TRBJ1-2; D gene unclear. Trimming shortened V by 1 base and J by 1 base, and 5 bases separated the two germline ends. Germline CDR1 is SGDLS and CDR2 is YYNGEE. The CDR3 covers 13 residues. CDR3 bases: TGTGCCAGCAGCGTAACAGATAACTATGGCTACACCTTC. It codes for CASSVTDNYGYTF.

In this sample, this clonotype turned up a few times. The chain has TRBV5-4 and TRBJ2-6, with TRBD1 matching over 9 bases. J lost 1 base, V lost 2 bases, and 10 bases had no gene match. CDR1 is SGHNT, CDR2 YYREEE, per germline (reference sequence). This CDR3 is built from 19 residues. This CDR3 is CASSLEPGQGVSGANVLTF. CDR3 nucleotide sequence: TGTGCCAGCAGCTTAGAACCGGGACAGGGAGTTTCTGGGGCCAACGTCCTGACTTTC.

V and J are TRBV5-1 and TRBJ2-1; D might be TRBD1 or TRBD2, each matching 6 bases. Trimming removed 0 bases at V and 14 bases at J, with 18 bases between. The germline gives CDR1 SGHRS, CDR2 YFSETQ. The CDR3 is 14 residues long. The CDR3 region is CASSLGLQGGPKFF. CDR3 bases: TGCGCCAGCAGCTTGGGTTTACAGGGAGGACCGAAGTTCTTC.

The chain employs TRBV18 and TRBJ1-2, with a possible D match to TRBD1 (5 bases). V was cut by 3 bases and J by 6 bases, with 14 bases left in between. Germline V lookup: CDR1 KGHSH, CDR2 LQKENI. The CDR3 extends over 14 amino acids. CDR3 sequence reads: CASSPGGAWDGYTF. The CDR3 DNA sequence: TGTGCCAGCTCACCCGGTGGGGCTTGGGATGGCTACACCTTC.

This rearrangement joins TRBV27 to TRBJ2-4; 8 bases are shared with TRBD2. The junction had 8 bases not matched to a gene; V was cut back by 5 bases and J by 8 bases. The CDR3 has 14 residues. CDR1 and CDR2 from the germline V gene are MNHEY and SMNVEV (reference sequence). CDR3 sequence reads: CASSLGRAADIQYF. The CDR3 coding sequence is TGTGCCAGCAGTCTCGGGAGGGCCGCGGACATTCAGTACTTC.

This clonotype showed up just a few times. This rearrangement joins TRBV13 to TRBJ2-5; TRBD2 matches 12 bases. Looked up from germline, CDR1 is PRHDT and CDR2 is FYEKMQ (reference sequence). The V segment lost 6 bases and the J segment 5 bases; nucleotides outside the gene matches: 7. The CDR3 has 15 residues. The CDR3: CASRATSGGLETQYF. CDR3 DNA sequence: TGTGCCAGCAGAGCCACTAGCGGGGGGTTGGAGACCCAGTACTTC. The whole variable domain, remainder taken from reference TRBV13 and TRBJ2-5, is AAGVIQSPRHLIKEKRETATLKCYPIPRHDTVYWYQQGPGQDPQFLISFYEKMQSDKGSIPDRFSAQQFSDYHSELNMSSLELGDSALYFCASRATSGGLETQYFGPGTRLLVL.

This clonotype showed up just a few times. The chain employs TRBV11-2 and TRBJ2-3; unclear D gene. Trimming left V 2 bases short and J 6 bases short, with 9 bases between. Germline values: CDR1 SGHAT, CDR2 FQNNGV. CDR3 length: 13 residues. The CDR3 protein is CASSLSIGDTQYF. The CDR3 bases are TGTGCCAGCAGCTTAAGCATTGGGGATACGCAGTATTTT.

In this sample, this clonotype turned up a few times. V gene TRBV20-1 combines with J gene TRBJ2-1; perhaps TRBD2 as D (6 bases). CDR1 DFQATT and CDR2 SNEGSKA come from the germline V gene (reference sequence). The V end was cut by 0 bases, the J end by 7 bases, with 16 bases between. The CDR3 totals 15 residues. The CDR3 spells CSAREAGSGRNEQFF. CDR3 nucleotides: TGCAGTGCTAGAGAGGCGGGGAGCGGTAGGAATGAGCAGTTCTTC.

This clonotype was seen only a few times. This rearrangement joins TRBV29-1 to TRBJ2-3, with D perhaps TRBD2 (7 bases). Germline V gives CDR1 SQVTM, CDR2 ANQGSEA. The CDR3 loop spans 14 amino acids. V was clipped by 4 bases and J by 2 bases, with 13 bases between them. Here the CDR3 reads CSVGVGGPTDTQYF. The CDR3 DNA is TGCAGCGTTGGCGTGGGGGGGCCCACAGATACGCAGTATTTT.

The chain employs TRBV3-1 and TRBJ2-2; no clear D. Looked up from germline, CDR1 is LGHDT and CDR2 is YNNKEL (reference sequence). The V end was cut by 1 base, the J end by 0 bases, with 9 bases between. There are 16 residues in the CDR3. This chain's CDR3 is CASSQGTIANTGELFF. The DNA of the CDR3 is TGTGCCAGCAGCCAAGGGACGATCGCGAACACCGGGGAGCTGTTTTTT.

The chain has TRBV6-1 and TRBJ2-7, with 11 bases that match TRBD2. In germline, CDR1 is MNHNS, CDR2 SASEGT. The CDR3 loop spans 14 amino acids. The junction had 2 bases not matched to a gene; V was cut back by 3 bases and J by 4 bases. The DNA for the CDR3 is TGTGCCAGCAGTGACGGGACTAGCGGTTACGAGCAGTACTTC. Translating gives CASSDGTSGYEQYF.

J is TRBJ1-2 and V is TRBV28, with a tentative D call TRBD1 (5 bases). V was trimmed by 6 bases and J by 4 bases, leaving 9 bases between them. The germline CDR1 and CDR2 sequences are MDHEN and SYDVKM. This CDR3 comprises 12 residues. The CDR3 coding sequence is TGTGCCAGCAGGTTCCAGGGCTATGGCTACACCTTC. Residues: CASRFQGYGYTF.

In DNA, the CDR3 is TGCAGTGCCGCCGGACTAGCGGGGGGACGTGCGCAGTTCTTC. Protein: CSAAGLAGGRAQFF. The chain joins TRBV20-1 to TRBJ2-1; 14 positions agree with TRBD2. This CDR3 spans 14 amino acids. CDR1 is DFQATT, CDR2 SNEGSKA, per germline (reference sequence). J gave up 12 bases and V 6 bases, and 10 bases lay outside the gene matches.

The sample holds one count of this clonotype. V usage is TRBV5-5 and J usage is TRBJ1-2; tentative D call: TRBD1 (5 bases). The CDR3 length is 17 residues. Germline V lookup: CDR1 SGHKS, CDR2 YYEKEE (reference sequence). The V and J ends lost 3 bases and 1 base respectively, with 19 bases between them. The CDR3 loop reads CASSWDPGIVLNYGYTF. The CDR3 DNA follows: TGTGCCAGCAGCTGGGACCCCGGGATAGTTCTTAACTATGGCTACACCTTC.

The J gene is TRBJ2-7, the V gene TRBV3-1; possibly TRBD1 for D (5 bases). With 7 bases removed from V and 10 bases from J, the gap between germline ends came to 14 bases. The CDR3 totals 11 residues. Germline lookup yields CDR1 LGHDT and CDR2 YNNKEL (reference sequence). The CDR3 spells CASTLGAVQYF. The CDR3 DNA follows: TGTGCCAGCACGCTAGGGGCAGTCCAGTACTTC.

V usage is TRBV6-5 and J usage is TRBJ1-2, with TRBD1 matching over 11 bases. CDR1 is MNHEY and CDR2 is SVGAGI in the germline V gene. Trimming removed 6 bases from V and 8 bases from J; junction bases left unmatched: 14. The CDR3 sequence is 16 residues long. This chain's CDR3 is CASRPSAGTGGLGYTF. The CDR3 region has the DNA TGTGCCAGCAGACCTTCCGCCGGGACAGGGGGACTCGGCTACACCTTC.